The 5 T cell receptor beta chains given below trace back to one sample, sequenced in a study of blood T cell repertoires in COVID-19. Profiling relied on immunoSEQ multiplex PCR, and the TCRdb table lists in-frame clones only, not all of them. The profile shows more than 250,000 clones, nearly 90% of them singletons. Sequences were obtained from PBMCs or T cells enriched from blood (not recorded which). The origin of the receptors is a woman aged 18 to 35 with acute COVID-19.

V gene TRBV19 combines with J gene TRBJ2-5, with D maybe TRBD1 (6 bases). Germline CDR1 is LNHDA and CDR2 is SQIVND (reference sequence). Trimming shortened V by 5 bases and J by 1 base, and 11 bases separated the two germline ends. The CDR3 runs 14 residues. The CDR3 sequence: CASSAGTRQETQYF. DNA for the CDR3: TGTGCCAGTAGTGCTGGGACACGCCAAGAGACCCAGTACTTC.

This clone was counted a single time. The chain is built from TRBV11-2 and TRBJ2-5, with TRBD2 matching 14 bases. The junction had 14 bases not matched to a gene; V was cut back by 4 bases and J by 13 bases. CDR1 and CDR2 from the germline V gene are SGHAT and FQNNGV. This CDR3 is 16 amino acids long. The chain's CDR3 is CASSSPLGLAGGKWYF. In DNA form, the CDR3 reads TGTGCCAGCAGCTCCCCCCTCGGACTAGCGGGAGGAAAATGGTACTTC.

The gene calls are TRBV10-1 and TRBJ2-5; TRBD2 is a possible D gene (6 bases). Germline lookup yields CDR1 WNHNN and CDR2 SYGVQD (reference sequence). Between the trimmed V and J ends, which lost 3 bases and 2 bases, there was a span of 22 bases. The CDR3 totals 18 residues. The DNA of the CDR3 is TGCGCCAGCAGTGAAGGAGGACGAGAGGGTGGGAGGCAAGAGACCCAGTACTTC. Translated, it gives CASSEGGREGGRQETQYF.

The chain combines TRBV5-4 with TRBJ2-3; D might be TRBD2 (6 bases). The CDR3 has 18 amino acids. Per germline, CDR1 SGHNT and CDR2 YYREEE (reference sequence). V gave up 4 bases and J gave up 6 bases, with 27 bases separating them. The DNA for the CDR3 is TGTGCCAGCAGCCCATGGCCCGGGAGTGACAGACCCGGGGATACGCAGTATTTT. It codes for CASSPWPGSDRPGDTQYF.

J is TRBJ1-1 and V is TRBV5-5; D gene ambiguous. V lost 1 base and J lost 1, with 8 bases in between. The V gene's germline CDR1 is SGHKS and CDR2 YYEKEE (reference sequence). The CDR3 is 14 residues long. In nucleotides, the CDR3 is TGTGCCAGCAGCTTGCGGGGAGGGAACACTGAAGCTTTCTTT. This sequence encodes CASSLRGGNTEAFF.